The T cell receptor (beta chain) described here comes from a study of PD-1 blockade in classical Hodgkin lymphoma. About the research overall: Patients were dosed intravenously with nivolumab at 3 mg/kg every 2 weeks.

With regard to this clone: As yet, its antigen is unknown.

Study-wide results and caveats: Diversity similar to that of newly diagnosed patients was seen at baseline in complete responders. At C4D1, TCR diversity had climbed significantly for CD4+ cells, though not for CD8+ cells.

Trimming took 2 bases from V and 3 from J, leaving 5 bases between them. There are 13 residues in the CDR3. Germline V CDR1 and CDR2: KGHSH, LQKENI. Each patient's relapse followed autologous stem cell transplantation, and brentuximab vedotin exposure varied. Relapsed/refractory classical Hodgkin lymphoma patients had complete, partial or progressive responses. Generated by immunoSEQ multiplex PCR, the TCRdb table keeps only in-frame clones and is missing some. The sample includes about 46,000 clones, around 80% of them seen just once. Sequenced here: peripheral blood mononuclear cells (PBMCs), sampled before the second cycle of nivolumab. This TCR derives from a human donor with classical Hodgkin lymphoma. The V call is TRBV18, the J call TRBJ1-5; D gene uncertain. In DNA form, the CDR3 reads TGTGCCAGCTCACCAGGATTCAATCAGCCCCAGCATTTT. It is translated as CASSPGFNQPQHF.